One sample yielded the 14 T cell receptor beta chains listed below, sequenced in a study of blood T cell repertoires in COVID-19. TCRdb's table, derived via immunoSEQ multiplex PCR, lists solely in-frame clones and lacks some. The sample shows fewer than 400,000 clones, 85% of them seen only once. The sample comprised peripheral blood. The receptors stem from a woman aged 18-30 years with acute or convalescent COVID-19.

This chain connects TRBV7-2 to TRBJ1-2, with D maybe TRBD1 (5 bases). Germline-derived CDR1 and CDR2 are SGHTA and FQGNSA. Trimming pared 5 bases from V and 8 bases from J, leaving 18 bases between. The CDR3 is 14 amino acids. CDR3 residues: CASSPRDGTRGYTF. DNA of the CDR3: TGTGCCAGCAGCCCAAGGGACGGGACTAGAGGCTACACCTTC.

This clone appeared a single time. CDR3 nucleotide sequence: TGCAGCGTAACGGGGACTGCGGTTCTTGGCTACACCTTC. As protein: CSVTGTAVLGYTF. The V gene is TRBV29-1, the J gene TRBJ1-2; a possible D gene is TRBD1 (5 bases). The V end was cut by 6 bases, the J end by 7 bases, with 18 bases between. The CDR3 sequence is 13 residues long. CDR1 and CDR2 from the germline V gene are SQVTM and ANQGSEA. The variable domain in full, completed from reference TRBV29-1 and TRBJ1-2, reads SAVISQKPSRDICQRGTSLTIQCQVDSQVTMMFWYRQQPGQSLTLIATANQGSEATYESGFVIDKFPISRPNLTFSTLTVSNMSPEDSSIYLCSVTGTAVLGYTFGSGTRLTVV.

The CDR3 nucleotides read TGTGCCAGCAGTTCCACCGGGACAGGTATAAGGGAGAGCTCCTACGAGCAGTACTTC. Protein sequence: CASSSTGTGIRESSYEQYF. The chain is built from TRBV27 and TRBJ2-7, with 8 bases identical to TRBD1. The J segment lost 0 bases and the V segment lost 4 bases, leaving 17 bases of the junction unmatched. This CDR3 has 19 amino acids. Per germline, CDR1 MNHEY and CDR2 SMNVEV (reference sequence).

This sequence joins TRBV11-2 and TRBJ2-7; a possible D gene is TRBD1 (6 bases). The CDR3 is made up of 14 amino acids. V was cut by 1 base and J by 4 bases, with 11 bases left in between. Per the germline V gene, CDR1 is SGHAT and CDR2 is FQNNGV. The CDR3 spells CASSLGTEVYEQYF. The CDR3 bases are TGTGCCAGCAGCTTAGGGACAGAGGTTTACGAGCAGTACTTC.

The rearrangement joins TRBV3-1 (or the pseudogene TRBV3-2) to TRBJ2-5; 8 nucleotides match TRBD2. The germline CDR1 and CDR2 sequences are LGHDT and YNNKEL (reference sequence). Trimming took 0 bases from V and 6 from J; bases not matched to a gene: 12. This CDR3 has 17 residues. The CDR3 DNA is TGTGCCAGCAGCCAAGATTGGAAGCGGGGGCTGGGAAAGACCCAGTACTTC. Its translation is CASSQDWKRGLGKTQYF.

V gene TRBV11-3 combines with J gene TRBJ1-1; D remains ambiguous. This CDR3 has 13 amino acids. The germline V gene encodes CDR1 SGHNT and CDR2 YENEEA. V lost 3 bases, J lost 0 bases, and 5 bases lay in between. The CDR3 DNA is TGTGCCAGCAGCTTGCGGGTGAACACTGAAGCTTTCTTT. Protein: CASSLRVNTEAFF.

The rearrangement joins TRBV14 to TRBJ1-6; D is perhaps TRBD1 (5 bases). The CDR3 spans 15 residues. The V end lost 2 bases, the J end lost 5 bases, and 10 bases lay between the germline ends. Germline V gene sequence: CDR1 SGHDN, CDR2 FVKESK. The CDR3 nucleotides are TGTGCCAGCAGCCAATCTCTAGGGGATAATTCACCCCTCCACTTT. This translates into CASSQSLGDNSPLHF.

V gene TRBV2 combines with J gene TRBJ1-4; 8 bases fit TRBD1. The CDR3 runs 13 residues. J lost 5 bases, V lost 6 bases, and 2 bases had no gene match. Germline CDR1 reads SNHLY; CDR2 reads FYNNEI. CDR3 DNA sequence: TGTGCCAGCAGCCGGACAGGGAATGAAAAACTGTTTTTT. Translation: CASSRTGNEKLFF.

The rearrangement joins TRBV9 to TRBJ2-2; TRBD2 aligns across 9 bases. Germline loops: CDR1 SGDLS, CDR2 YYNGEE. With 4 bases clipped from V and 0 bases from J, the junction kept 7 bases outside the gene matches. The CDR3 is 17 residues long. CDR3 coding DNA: TGTGCCAGCAGCCCATTTAGCGGGAGTACGAACACCGGGGAGCTGTTTTTT. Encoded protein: CASSPFSGSTNTGELFF.

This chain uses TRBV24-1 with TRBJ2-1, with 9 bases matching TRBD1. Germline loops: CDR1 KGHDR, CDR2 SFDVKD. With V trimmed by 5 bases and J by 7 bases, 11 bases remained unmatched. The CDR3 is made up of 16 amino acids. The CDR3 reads CATSAPGQGLKNEQFF. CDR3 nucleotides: TGTGCCACCAGTGCCCCGGGACAGGGATTAAAAAATGAGCAGTTCTTC.

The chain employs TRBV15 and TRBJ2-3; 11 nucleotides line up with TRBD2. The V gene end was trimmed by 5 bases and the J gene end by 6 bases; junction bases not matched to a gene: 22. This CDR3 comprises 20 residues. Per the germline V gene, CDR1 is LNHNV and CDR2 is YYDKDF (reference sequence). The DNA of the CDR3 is TGTGCCACCAGCGGGAGTCCTAGCGGGGGGACGAGTTTCTATTCGGATACGCAGTATTTT. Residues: CATSGSPSGGTSFYSDTQYF.

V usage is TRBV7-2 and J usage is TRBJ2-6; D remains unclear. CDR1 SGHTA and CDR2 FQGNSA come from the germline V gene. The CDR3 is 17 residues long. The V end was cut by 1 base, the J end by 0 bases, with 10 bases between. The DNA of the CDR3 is TGTGCCAGCAGCTTAGTGGCAGGATCCTCTGGGGCCAACGTCCTGACTTTC. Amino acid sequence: CASSLVAGSSGANVLTF. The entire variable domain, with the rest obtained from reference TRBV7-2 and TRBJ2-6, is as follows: GAGVSQSPSNKVTEKGKDVELRCDPISGHTALYWYRQSLGQGLEFLIYFQGNSAPDKSGLPSDRFSAERTGGSVSTLTIQRTQQEDSAVYLCASSLVAGSSGANVLTFGAGSRLTVL.

This CDR3 is CASRVGPEAFF. The CDR3 DNA reads TGTGCCAGCAGGGTGGGGCCTGAAGCTTTCTTT. This chain links TRBV2 with TRBJ1-1; D perhaps matches TRBD1 (5 bases). V lost 6 bases to trimming and J lost 6 bases, with 8 bases between them. Germline V gives CDR1 SNHLY, CDR2 FYNNEI. CDR3 length equals 11 residues. The whole variable domain, remainder taken from reference TRBV2 and TRBJ1-1, is EPEVTQTPSHQVTQMGQEVILRCVPISNHLYFYWYRQILGQKVEFLVSFYNNEISEKSEIFDDQFSVERPDGSNFTLKIRSTKLEDSAMYFCASRVGPEAFFGQGTRLTVV.

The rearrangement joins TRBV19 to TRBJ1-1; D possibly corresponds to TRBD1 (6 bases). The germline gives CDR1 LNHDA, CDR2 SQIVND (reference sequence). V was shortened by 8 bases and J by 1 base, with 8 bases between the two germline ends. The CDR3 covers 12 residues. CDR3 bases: TGTGCCAGTCTACAGGGGAACACTGAAGCTTTCTTT. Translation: CASLQGNTEAFF.